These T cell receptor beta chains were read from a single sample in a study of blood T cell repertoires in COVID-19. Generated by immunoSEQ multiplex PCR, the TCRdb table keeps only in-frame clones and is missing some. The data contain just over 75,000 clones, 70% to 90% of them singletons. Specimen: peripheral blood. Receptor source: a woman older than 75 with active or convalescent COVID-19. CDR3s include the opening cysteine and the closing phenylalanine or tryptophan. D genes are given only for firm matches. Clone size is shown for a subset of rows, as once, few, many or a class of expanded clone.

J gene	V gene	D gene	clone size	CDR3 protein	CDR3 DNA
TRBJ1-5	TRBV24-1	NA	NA	CATSDRQSRQPQHF	TGTGCCACCAGTGACCGACAGTCTCGACAGCCCCAGCATTTT
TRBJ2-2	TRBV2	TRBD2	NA	CASSEALGGGNTGELFF	TGTGCCAGCAGTGAAGCGCTTGGGGGAGGGAATACCGGGGAGCTGTTTTTT
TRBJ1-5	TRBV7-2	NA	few	CASSFGRNQPQHF	TGTGCCAGCAGCTTTGGCAGAAATCAGCCCCAGCATTTT
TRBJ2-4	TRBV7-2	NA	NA	CASSAERAKNIQYF	TGTGCCAGCAGCGCGGAGCGGGCCAAAAACATTCAGTACTTC
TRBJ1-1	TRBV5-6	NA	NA	CASSLGSDRAFF	TGTGCCAGCAGCTTGGGAAGCGATCGGGCTTTCTTT
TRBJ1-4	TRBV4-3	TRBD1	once	CASSQEVSRVEGAGEKLFF	TGCGCCAGCAGCCAAGAAGTATCTCGTGTAGAGGGGGCAGGTGAAAAACTGTTTTTT
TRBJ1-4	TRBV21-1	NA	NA	CASSKRQGNEKLFF	TGTGCCAGCAGCAAGAGACAGGGGAATGAAAAACTGTTTTTT
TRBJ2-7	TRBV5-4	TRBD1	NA	CASSLDAGTGIHEQYF	TGTGCCAGCAGCTTGGACGCCGGGACAGGGATCCACGAGCAGTACTTC
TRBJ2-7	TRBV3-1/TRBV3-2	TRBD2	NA	CASSQGLAGMNEQYF	TGTGCCAGCAGCCAAGGACTAGCGGGCATGAACGAGCAGTACTTC
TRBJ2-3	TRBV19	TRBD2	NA	CARGERGSDTQYF	TGTGCCAGAGGGGAGCGGGGGTCAGATACGCAGTATTTT
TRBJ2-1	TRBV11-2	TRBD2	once	CASSPQAGGHEQFF	TGTGCCAGCAGCCCCCAAGCGGGAGGCCATGAGCAGTTCTTC
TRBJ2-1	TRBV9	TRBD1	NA	CASSSDRAWAYNEQFF	TGTGCCAGCAGCTCCGACAGGGCGTGGGCATACAATGAGCAGTTCTTC
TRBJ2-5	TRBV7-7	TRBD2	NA	CASSRAGGGAGETQYF	TGTGCCAGCAGCCGAGCGGGCGGGGGGGCCGGAGAGACCCAGTACTTC